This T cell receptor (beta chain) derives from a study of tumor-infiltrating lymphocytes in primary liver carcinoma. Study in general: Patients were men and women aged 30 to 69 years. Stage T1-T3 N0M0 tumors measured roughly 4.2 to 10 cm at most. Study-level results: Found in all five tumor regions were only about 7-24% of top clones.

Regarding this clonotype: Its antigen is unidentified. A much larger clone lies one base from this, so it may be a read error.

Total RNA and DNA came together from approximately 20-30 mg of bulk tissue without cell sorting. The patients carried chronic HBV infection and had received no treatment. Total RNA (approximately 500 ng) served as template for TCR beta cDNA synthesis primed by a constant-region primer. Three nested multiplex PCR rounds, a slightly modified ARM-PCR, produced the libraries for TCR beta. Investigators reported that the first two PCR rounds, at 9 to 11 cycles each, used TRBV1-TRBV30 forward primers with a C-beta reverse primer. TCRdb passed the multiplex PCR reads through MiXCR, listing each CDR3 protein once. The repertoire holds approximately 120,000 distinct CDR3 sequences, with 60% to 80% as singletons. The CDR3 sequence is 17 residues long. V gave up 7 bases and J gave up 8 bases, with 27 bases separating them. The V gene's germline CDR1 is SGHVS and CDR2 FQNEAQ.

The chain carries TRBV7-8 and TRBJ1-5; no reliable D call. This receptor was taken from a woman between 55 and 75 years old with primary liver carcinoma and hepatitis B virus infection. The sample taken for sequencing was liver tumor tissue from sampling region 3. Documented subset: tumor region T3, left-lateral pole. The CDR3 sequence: CASTKTSKTPRDKPQHF. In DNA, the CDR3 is TGTGCCAGCACCAAAACGTCCAAAACTCCGCGGGATAAGCCCCAGCATTTT.